The 21 T cell receptor beta chains given below trace back to one sample, sequenced in a study of T cell responses to AZD1222 COVID-19 vaccine. Repertoires were generated with immunoSEQ multiplex PCR, while TCRdb's copy carries only in-frame clones and drops some. The sample lists about 140,000 clones, roughly 89% occurring once. The sample here was peripheral blood, taken on day 0 of AZD1222 vaccination. The receptors shown here come from an adult in good health.

The gene calls are TRBV19 and TRBJ2-6; D not resolved. Looked up from germline, CDR1 is LNHDA and CDR2 is SQIVND (reference sequence). Trimming stripped 4 bases from V and 4 bases from J, with 5 bases between. The CDR3 extends over 13 amino acids. CDR3 residues: CASSSGGANVLTF. The CDR3 DNA sequence: TGTGCCAGTAGTAGTGGGGGGGCCAACGTCCTGACTTTC.

This clone was recorded a few times. The V call is TRBV28, the J call TRBJ1-6; a possible D gene is TRBD1 (6 bases). Trimming shortened V by 5 bases and J by 7 bases, and 12 bases separated the two germline ends. CDR3 length: 14 residues. CDR1 is MDHEN and CDR2 is SYDVKM in the germline V gene. CDR3 coding DNA: TGTGCCAGCAGTCCCTCGACAGGAAATTCACCCCTCCACTTT. Its protein is CASSPSTGNSPLHF. The full variable domain, its missing parts supplied by reference TRBV28 and TRBJ1-6, is DVKVTQSSRYLVKRTGEKVFLECVQDMDHENMFWYRQDPGLGLRLIYFSYDVKMKEKGDIPEGYSVSREKKERFSLILESASTNQTSMYLCASSPSTGNSPLHFGNGTRLTVT.

This clone is a singleton in its sample. V usage is TRBV15 and J usage is TRBJ2-7; the match to TRBD2 covers 9 bases. The CDR3 runs 15 residues. J was trimmed by 4 bases and V by 0 bases; bases with no gene match: 4. Germline V gene data show CDR1 as LNHNV and CDR2 as YYDKDF (reference sequence). The CDR3 nucleotides are TGTGCCACCAGCAGAGAGGTTAGCGGGAGTTACGAGCAGTACTTC. Protein product: CATSREVSGSYEQYF.

The gene calls are TRBV7-9 and TRBJ1-5; 7 nucleotides match TRBD1. V lost 5 bases to trimming and J lost 7 bases; unmatched junction nucleotides: 11. The germline V gene encodes CDR1 SEHNR and CDR2 FQNEAQ (reference sequence). The CDR3 runs 15 residues. The CDR3 here is CASSPRGGPEQPQHF. CDR3 in DNA: TGTGCCAGCAGCCCCAGGGGGGGGCCCGAACAGCCCCAGCATTTT.

The V call is TRBV28, the J call TRBJ2-7, with D perhaps matching TRBD1 (5 bases). Trimming left V 3 bases short and J 3 bases short, with 9 bases between. CDR1 MDHEN and CDR2 SYDVKM come from the germline V gene. This CDR3 is built from 13 residues. Here the CDR3 reads CASSLLTGYEQYF. Here the CDR3 DNA reads TGTGCCAGCAGTTTGCTCACAGGCTACGAGCAGTACTTC.

This clone occurred once. This sequence joins TRBV5-1 and TRBJ2-1; possible D gene TRBD1, 6 bases. Trimming pared 2 bases from V and 0 bases from J, leaving 12 bases between. The V gene's germline CDR1 is SGHRS and CDR2 YFSETQ. This CDR3 is 16 amino acids long. The CDR3 spells CASSFVTGSSYNEQFF. DNA of the CDR3: TGCGCCAGCAGCTTCGTCACAGGGAGCTCCTACAATGAGCAGTTCTTC.

The gene calls are TRBV6-5 and TRBJ2-4, with 7 bases that match TRBD1. The CDR3 sequence is 15 residues long. Trimming at V came to 5 bases and at J to 6 bases, leaving 10 bases not matched to a gene. The germline CDR1 and CDR2 sequences are MNHEY and SVGAGI. CDR3 nucleotides: TGTGCCAGCAGTCCTGGTCCGGGACAGTTAAACATTCAGTACTTC. Encoded protein: CASSPGPGQLNIQYF.

V usage is TRBV7-2 and J usage is TRBJ1-1; D remains ambiguous. CDR1 and CDR2 from the germline V gene are SGHTA and FQGNSA. Trimming stripped 5 bases from V and 4 bases from J, with 11 bases between. This CDR3 is built from 13 residues. The CDR3, as DNA: TGTGCCAGCAGCCTTTTTGGAATCACTGAAGCTTTCTTT. It encodes CASSLFGITEAFF. Based on the CDR3 plus reference TRBV7-2 and TRBJ1-1, the full variable domain is GAGVSQSPSNKVTEKGKDVELRCDPISGHTALYWYRQSLGQGLEFLIYFQGNSAPDKSGLPSDRFSAERTGGSVSTLTIQRTQQEDSAVYLCASSLFGITEAFFGQGTRLTVV.

This clone has a single count. The chain couples TRBV13 to TRBJ1-2; no firm D call. The CDR3 is made up of 13 amino acids. Looked up from germline, CDR1 is PRHDT and CDR2 is FYEKMQ (reference sequence). The V end was cut by 5 bases, the J end by 2 bases, with 9 bases between. The CDR3 region is CASSPNRNYGYTF. The CDR3 DNA sequence: TGTGCCAGCAGCCCAAACAGAAACTATGGCTACACCTTC.

The rearrangement links TRBV11-1 to TRBJ2-7, with 8 bases identical to TRBD1. This CDR3 is 14 amino acids long. The V gene end was trimmed by 1 base and the J gene end by 2 bases; junction bases not matched to a gene: 1. Looked up from germline, CDR1 is SGHAT and CDR2 is FQDESV (reference sequence). CDR3 residues: CASSLGQGTYEQYF. DNA of the CDR3: TGTGCCAGCAGCTTAGGACAGGGGACCTACGAGCAGTACTTC.

The J gene is TRBJ2-7, the V gene TRBV28; TRBD1 aligns across 7 bases. Germline CDR1 MDHEN, CDR2 SYDVKM. The CDR3 totals 14 residues. J gave up 3 bases and V 3 bases, and 5 bases lay outside the gene matches. CDR3 in amino acids: CASSLGDRDYEQYF. The CDR3 coding sequence is TGTGCCAGCAGTTTGGGGGACAGAGACTACGAGCAGTACTTC.

The rearrangement links TRBV19 to TRBJ2-6; D gene uncertain. This CDR3 contains 18 residues. V lost 5 bases and J 1 base, leaving 18 bases between the germline ends. Germline loops: CDR1 LNHDA, CDR2 SQIVND (reference sequence). The CDR3 nucleotides read TGTGCCAGTAGTTTCGAGACAACCTTTAGTTCTGGGGCCAACGTCCTGACTTTC. Translation: CASSFETTFSSGANVLTF.

The rearrangement links TRBV7-9 to TRBJ2-5; 7 positions match TRBD2. The CDR3 has 17 residues. Germline V lookup: CDR1 SEHNR, CDR2 FQNEAQ (reference sequence). V was clipped by 5 bases and J by 5 bases; unmatched bases: 17. The CDR3 coding sequence is TGTGCCAGCAGCCTACGGGGGAGGGGCGTAGTGTCGGAGACCCAGTACTTC. It is translated as CASSLRGRGVVSETQYF.

This sequence joins TRBV5-6 and TRBJ1-3; 7 positions match TRBD1. This CDR3 spans 16 amino acids. Germline V CDR1 and CDR2: SGHDT, YYEEEE. The V gene end was trimmed by 4 bases and the J gene end by 3 bases; junction bases not matched to a gene: 10. The CDR3 sequence: CASSAYGTVSGNTIYF. The CDR3 DNA is TGTGCCAGCAGCGCGTACGGGACAGTAAGTGGAAACACCATATATTTT.

The chain has TRBV19 and TRBJ1-1, with D unclear. The CDR3 totals 13 residues. Germline V gives CDR1 LNHDA, CDR2 SQIVND (reference sequence). The V gene lost 8 bases and the J gene lost 1 base, with 11 bases spanning the gap. The CDR3 here is CASVDQRNTEAFF. The CDR3 region has the DNA TGTGCCAGTGTCGATCAGAGGAACACTGAAGCTTTCTTT. Drawing the rest from reference TRBV19 and TRBJ1-1, the complete variable domain is DGGITQSPKYLFRKEGQNVTLSCEQNLNHDAMYWYRQDPGQGLRLIYYSQIVNDFQKGDIAEGYSVSREKKESFPLTVTSAQKNPTAFYLCASVDQRNTEAFFGQGTRLTVV.

CDR3 coding DNA: TGCGCCAGCAGCTTGGGGGGAGACGGATCACCCCTCCACTTT. This sequence encodes CASSLGGDGSPLHF. The chain has TRBV5-1 and TRBJ1-6; D is unresolved. Trimming pared 0 bases from V and 10 bases from J, leaving 11 bases between. The CDR3 has 14 residues. Germline V gene data show CDR1 as SGHRS and CDR2 as YFSETQ. The whole variable domain, filled in from reference TRBV5-1 and TRBJ1-6, reads KAGVTQTPRYLIKTRGQQVTLSCSPISGHRSVSWYQQTPGQGLQFLFEYFSETQRNKGNFPGRFSGRQFSNSRSEMNVSTLELGDSALYLCASSLGGDGSPLHFGNGTRLTVT.

This chain connects TRBV3-1 (or the pseudogene TRBV3-2) to TRBJ1-3, with D perhaps TRBD1 (6 bases). V was cut by 3 bases and J by 0 bases, with 9 bases left in between. This CDR3 contains 15 residues. The germline V gene has CDR1 LGHDT and CDR2 YNNKEL (reference sequence). In DNA, the CDR3 is TGTGCCAGCAGCCAGGGAGGGGGCTCTGGAAACACCATATATTTT. Amino acids: CASSQGGGSGNTIYF.

The V call is TRBV19, the J call TRBJ2-2; no firm D call. From germline, CDR1 is LNHDA and CDR2 SQIVND (reference sequence). The CDR3 is 13 amino acids. Trimming stripped 1 base from V and 5 bases from J, with 5 bases between. CDR3 nucleotide sequence: TGTGCCAGTAGTATAGGGGTTACCGGGGAGCTGTTTTTT. Residues: CASSIGVTGELFF.

The chain carries TRBV29-1 and TRBJ1-1, with D possibly being TRBD1 (5 bases). The CDR3 totals 12 residues. The V end was cut by 6 bases, the J end by 6 bases, with 14 bases between. Germline V gene sequence: CDR1 SQVTM, CDR2 ANQGSEA. The CDR3 sequence is CSVAGNWAEAFF. The CDR3 DNA reads as TGCAGCGTGGCAGGGAATTGGGCTGAAGCTTTCTTT.

The chain links TRBV4-3 to TRBJ2-1; D ambiguous. V gave up 1 base and J gave up 9 bases, with 7 bases separating them. Germline V gene lookup returns CDR1 LGHNA and CDR2 YSLEER. CDR3 length: 12 residues. In nucleotides, the CDR3 is TGCGCCAGCAGCCAAGTTGTCGGTGAGCAGTTCTTC. It translates to CASSQVVGEQFF.

This chain connects TRBV29-1 to TRBJ1-4; weak D call: TRBD1 (5 bases). The CDR3 runs to 13 residues. Germline CDR1 reads SQVTM; CDR2 reads ANQGSEA. This CDR3 reads CSGGAGLNEKLFF. In DNA form, the CDR3 reads TGCAGTGGGGGTGCGGGTCTTAATGAAAAACTGTTTTTT.